This is a list of T cell receptor beta chains from one sample in a study of blood T cell repertoires in COVID-19. Method: immunoSEQ multiplex PCR; TCRdb's copy keeps in-frame clones and lacks some. The table records about 90,000 clones, roughly 80% of them present only once. The sequenced sample was peripheral blood. The receptors were gathered from a woman in her sixties or seventies with active or convalescent COVID-19. Each CDR3 is given without its conserved first and last residue.

>TRBV7-2|TRBJ2-3|14
ASRYTSGGRTDTQY
>TRBV6-1|TRBJ1-5|13
ASSESRGVFQPQH
>TRBV11-2|TRBJ2-3|9
ASSPSDTQY
>TRBV6-5|TRBJ1-2|13
ASSYPAKGVYGYT
>TRBV27|TRBJ2-5|14
ASSFRGVQGQETQY
>TRBV2|TRBJ2-5|9
ASSAESGSY
>TRBV18|TRBJ2-2|14
ASSPQLGGTNGELF
>TRBV4-3|TRBJ1-1|13
ASSQDPQGRTEAF
>TRBV4-1|TRBJ2-5|15
ASSRLPGQDSQETQY
>TRBV18|TRBJ2-5|11
ASSPSPLGTQY
>TRBV7-2|TRBJ1-4|12
ASSHGTAEEKLF
>TRBV28|TRBJ2-5|12
ASSLRTGQETQY
>TRBV5-1|TRBJ2-3|11
ASRQGSTDTQY
>TRBV9|TRBJ2-5|16
ASSVATRTSGYQETQY
>TRBV5-1|TRBJ2-7|13
ASSLGGSLTYEQY
>TRBV6-5|TRBJ1-2|11
ATEGTGNYGYT
>TRBV14|TRBJ2-7|14
ASSQYTGSSLYEQY
>TRBV19|TRBJ2-1|17
ASSGGPGTRLLGYNEQF
>TRBV24-1|TRBJ2-1|14
ATSEDTGGTYNEQF
>TRBV5-6|TRBJ2-2|17
ASSLVGLAGGLNTGELF
>TRBV11-3|TRBJ1-3|11
ASSVGQGNTIY
>TRBV7-2|TRBJ2-7|12
ASSLWGTGDEQY
>TRBV2|TRBJ2-5|10
ASTTTGETQY